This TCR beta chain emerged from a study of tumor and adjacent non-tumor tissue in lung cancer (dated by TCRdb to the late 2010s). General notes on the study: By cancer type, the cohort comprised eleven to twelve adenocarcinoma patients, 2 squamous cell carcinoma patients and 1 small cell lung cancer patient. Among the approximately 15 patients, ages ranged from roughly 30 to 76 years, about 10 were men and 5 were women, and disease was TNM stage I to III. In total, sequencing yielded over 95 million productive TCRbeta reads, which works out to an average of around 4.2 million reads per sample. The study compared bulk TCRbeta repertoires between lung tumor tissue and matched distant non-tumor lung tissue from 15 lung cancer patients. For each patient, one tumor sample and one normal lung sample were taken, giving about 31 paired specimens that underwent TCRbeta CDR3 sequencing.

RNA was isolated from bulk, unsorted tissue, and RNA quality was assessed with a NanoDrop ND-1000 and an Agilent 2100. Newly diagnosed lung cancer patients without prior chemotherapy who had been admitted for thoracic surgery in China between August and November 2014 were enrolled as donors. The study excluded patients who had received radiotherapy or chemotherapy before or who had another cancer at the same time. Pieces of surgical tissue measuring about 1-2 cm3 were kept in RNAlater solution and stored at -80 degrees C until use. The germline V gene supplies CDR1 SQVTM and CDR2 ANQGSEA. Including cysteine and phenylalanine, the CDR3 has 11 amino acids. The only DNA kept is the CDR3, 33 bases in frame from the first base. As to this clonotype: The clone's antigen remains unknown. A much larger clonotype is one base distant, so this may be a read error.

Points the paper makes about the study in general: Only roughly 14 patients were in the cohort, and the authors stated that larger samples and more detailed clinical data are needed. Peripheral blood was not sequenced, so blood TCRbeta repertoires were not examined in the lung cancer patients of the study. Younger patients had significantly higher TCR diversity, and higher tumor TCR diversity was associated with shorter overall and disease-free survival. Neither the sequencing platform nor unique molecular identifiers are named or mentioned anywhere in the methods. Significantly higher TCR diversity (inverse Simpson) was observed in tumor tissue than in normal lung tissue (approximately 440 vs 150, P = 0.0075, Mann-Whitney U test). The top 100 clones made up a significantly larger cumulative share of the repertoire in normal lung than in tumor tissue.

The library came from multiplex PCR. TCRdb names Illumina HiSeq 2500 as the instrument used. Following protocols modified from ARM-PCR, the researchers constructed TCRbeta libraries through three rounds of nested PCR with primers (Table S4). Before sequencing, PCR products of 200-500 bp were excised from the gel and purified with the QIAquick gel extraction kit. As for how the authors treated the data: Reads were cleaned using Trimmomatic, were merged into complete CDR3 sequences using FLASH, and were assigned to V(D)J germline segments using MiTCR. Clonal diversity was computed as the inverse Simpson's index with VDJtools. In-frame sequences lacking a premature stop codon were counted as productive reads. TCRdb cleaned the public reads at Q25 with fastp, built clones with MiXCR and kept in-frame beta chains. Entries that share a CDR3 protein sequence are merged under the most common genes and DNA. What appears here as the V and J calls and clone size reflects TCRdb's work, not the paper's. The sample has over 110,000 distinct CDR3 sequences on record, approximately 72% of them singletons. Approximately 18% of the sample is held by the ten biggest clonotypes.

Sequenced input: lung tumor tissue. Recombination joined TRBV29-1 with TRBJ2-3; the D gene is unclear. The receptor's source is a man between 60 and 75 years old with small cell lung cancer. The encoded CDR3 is CSGSSTHTQYF. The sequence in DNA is TGCAGCGGTAGCAGCACACATACGCAGTATTTT.